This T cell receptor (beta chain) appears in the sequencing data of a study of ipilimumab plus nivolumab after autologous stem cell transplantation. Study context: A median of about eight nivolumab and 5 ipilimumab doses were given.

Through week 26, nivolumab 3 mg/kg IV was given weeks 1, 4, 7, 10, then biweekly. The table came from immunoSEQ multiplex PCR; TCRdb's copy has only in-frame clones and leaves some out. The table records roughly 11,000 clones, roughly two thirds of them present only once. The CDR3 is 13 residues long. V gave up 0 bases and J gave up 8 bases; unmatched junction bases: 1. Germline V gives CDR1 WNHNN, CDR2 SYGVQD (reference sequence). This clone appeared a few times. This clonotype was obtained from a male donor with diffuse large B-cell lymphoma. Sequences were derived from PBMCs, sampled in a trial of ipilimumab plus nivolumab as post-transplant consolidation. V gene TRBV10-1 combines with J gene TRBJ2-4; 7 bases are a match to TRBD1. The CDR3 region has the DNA TGCGCCAGCAGTGAGTCTACAGGGGACATTCAGTACTTC. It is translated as CASSESTGDIQYF.